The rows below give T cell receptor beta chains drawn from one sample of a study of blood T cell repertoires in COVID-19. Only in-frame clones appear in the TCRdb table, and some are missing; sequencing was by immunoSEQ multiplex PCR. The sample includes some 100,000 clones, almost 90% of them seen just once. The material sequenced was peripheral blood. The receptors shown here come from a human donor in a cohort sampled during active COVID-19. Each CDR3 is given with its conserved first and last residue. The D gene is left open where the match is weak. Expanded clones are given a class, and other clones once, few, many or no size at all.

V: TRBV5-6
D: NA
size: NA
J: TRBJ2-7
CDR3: CASRAQGRSYEQYF
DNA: TGTGCCAGCAGAGCCCAGGGGCGTTCCTACGAGCAGTACTTC

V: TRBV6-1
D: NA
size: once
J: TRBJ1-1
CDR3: CASSERVVPGRAFF
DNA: TGTGCCAGCAGTGAAAGGGTAGTACCCGGGAGAGCTTTCTTT

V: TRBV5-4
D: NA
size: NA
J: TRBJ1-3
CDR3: CASSLAGNTIYF
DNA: TGTGCCAGCAGCTTGGCGGGAAACACCATATATTTT

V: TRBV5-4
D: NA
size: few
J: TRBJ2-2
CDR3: CASSFMVAGTGELFF
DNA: TGTGCCAGCAGCTTCATGGTAGCTGGTACCGGGGAGCTGTTTTTT

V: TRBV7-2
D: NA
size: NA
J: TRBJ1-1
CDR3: CASSLEPGLNTEAFF
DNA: TGTGCCAGCAGCTTAGAGCCGGGATTGAACACTGAAGCTTTCTTT

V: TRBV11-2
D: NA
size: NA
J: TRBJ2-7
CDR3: CASSLELQGTVEQYF
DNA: TGTGCCAGCAGCTTAGAGTTGCAGGGGACCGTCGAGCAGTACTTC

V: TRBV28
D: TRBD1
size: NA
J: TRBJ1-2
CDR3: CASRDSTNYGYTF
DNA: TGTGCCAGCCGGGACAGCACTAACTATGGCTACACCTTC

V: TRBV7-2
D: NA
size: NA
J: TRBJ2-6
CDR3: CASSLVGLNSGANVLTF
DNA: TGTGCCAGCAGCTTAGTTGGACTTAACTCTGGGGCCAACGTCCTGACTTTC

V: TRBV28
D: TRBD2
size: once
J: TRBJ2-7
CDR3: CASSLAGLGREQYF
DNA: TGTGCCAGCAGCTTAGCGGGACTGGGGCGAGAGCAGTACTTC

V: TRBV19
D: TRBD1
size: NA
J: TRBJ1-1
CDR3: CASSKTGSNTEAFF
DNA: TGTGCCAGTAGCAAGACAGGGTCGAACACTGAAGCTTTCTTT

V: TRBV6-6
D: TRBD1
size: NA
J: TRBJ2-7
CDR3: CASSKTGGYEQYF
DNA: TGTGCCAGCAGTAAGACAGGGGGATACGAGCAGTACTTC

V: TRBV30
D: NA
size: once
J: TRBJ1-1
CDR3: CAWRGAAEAFF
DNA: TGTGCCTGGAGGGGGGCCGCTGAAGCTTTCTTT

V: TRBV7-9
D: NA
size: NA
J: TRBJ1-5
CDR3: CASSLGALSNQPQHF
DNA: TGTGCCAGCAGCTTAGGGGCCTTGAGCAATCAGCCCCAGCATTTT

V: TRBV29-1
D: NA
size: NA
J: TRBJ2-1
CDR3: CSVEVLASSSYNEQFF
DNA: TGCAGCGTTGAAGTTCTAGCGTCTAGCTCCTACAATGAGCAGTTCTTC

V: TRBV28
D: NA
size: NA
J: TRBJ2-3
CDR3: CASSGLGRSDTQYF
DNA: TGTGCCAGCAGTGGCCTGGGCCGTTCAGATACGCAGTATTTT

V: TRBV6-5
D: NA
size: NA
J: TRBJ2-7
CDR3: CASSYAGEQYF
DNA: TGTGCCAGCAGTTACGCGGGCGAGCAGTACTTC

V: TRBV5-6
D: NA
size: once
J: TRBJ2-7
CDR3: CASSPRAGTRRKGEQYF
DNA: TGTGCCAGCAGCCCGCGAGCCGGGACACGAAGAAAGGGCGAGCAGTACTTC

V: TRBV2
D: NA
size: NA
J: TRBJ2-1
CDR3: CASSLDAEQFF
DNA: TGTGCCAGCAGTCTAGATGCTGAGCAGTTCTTC

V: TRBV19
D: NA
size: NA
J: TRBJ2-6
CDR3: CASSILGRSILSGANVLTF
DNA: TGTGCCAGTAGTATTCTCGGCAGGTCGATTCTCTCTGGGGCCAACGTCCTGACTTTC

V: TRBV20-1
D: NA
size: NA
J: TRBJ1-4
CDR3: CSAGQEKLFF
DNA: TGCAGTGCAGGACAGGAAAAACTGTTTTTT

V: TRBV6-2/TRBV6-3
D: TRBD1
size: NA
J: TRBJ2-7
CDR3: CASSYRTGGYEQYF
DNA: TGTGCCAGCAGTTACCGTACAGGGGGCTACGAGCAGTACTTC

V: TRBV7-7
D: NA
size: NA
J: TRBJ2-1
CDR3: CARAARGLLADHNEQFF
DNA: TGTGCTAGGGCCGCAAGGGGCCTTTTAGCGGATCACAATGAGCAGTTCTTC

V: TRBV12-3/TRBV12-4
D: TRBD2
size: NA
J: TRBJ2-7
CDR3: CASSRITSAIQYF
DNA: TGTGCCAGCAGCCGTATTACTAGCGCAATTCAGTACTTC

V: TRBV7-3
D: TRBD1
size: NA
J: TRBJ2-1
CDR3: CASSFSQGANEQFF
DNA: TGTGCCAGCAGCTTCTCGCAGGGGGCCAATGAGCAGTTCTTC

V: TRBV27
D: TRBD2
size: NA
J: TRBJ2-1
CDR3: CASSSPGTSAYNEQFF
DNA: TGTGCCAGCAGTTCACCCGGGACTAGCGCTTACAATGAGCAGTTCTTC

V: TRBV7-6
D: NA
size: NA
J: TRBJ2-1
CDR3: CASSGLGQLYNEQFF
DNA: TGTGCCAGCAGCGGCCTGGGGCAGCTTTACAATGAGCAGTTCTTC

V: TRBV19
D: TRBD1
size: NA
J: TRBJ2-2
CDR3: CASSPDRGYTGELFF
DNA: TGTGCCAGTAGTCCCGACAGGGGATACACCGGGGAGCTGTTTTTT

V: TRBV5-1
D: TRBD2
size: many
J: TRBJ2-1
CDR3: CASSWMTSGSSHEQFF
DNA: TGCGCCAGCAGCTGGATGACTAGCGGGAGTTCCCATGAGCAGTTCTTC

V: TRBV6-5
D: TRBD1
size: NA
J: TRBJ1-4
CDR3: CASTSNDRVGEKLFF
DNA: TGTGCCAGCACATCAAATGACAGGGTCGGTGAAAAACTGTTTTTT

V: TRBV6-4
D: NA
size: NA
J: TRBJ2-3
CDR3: CASSGGGFTDTQYF
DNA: TGTGCCAGCAGCGGTGGAGGGTTCACAGATACGCAGTATTTT

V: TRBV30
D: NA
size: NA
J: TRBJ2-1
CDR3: CAWSPLRRDVRANEQFF
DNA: TGTGCCTGGAGCCCACTGAGGCGAGATGTGCGGGCCAATGAGCAGTTCTTC

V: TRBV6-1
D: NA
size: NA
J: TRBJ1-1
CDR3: CASSEAGGGAFF
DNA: TGTGCCAGCAGTGAAGCCGGGGGAGGGGCTTTCTTT

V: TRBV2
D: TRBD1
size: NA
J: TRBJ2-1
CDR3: CASEGASSYNEQFF
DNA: TGTGCCAGCGAGGGGGCCAGCTCCTACAATGAGCAGTTCTTC

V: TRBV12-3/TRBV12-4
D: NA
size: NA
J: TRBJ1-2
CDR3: CASSFVKPHGYTF
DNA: TGTGCCAGCAGTTTCGTCAAGCCGCATGGCTACACCTTC

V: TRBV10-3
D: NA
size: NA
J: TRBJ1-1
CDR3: CAISETGNTEAFF
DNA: TGTGCCATCAGCGAGACAGGGAACACTGAAGCTTTCTTT

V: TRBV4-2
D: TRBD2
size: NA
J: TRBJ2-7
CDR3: CASSQDLGREGRGQYF
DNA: TGTGCCAGCAGCCAAGATTTGGGACGGGAGGGCCGCGGGCAGTACTTC

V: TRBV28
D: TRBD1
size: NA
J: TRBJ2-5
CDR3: CASSLRQGPETQYF
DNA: TGTGCCAGCAGCTTAAGACAGGGGCCAGAGACCCAGTACTTC

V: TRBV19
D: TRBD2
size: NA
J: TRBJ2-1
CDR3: CASSTLAGVPLGEQFF
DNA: TGTGCCAGTAGTACGCTAGCGGGAGTCCCATTAGGTGAGCAGTTCTTC

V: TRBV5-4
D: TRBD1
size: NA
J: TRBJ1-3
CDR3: CASSLMSGGGNTIYF
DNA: TGTGCCAGCAGCTTGATGTCAGGGGGAGGAAACACCATATATTTT

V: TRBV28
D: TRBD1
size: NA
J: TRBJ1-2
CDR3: CASSLPGQAPVSYTF
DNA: TGTGCCAGCAGTTTACCGGGACAGGCCCCTGTCAGCTACACCTTC

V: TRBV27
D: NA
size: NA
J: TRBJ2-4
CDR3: CASSGGELTKNIQYF
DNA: TGTGCCAGCAGCGGGGGAGAACTAACCAAAAACATTCAGTACTTC

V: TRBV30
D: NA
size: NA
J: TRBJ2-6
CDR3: CAWLTSGSRANVLTF
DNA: TGTGCCTGGTTAACCTCCGGGTCTAGGGCCAACGTCCTGACTTTC